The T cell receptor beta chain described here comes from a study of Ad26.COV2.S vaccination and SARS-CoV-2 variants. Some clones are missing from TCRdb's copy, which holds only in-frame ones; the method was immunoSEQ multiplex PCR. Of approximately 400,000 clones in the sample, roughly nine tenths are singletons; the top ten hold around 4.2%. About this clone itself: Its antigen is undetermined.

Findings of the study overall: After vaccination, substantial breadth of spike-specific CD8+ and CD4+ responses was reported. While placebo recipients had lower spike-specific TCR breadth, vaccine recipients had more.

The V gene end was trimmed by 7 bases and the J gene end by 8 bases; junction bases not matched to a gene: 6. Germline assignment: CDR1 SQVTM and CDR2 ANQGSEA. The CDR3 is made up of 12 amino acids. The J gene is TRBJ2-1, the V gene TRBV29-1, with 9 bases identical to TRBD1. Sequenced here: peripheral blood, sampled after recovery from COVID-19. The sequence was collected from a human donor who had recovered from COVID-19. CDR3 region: CSAGTGRYEQFF. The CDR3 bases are TGCAGCGCCGGGACAGGGAGGTATGAGCAGTTCTTC.